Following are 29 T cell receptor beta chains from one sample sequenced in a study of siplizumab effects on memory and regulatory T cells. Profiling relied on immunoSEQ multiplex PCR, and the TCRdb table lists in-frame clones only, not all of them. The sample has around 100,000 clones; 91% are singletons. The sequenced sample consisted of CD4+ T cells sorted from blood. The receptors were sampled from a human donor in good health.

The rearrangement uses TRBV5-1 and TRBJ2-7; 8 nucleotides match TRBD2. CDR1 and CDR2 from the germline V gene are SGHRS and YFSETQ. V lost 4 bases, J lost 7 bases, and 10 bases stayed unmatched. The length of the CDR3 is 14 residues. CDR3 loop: CASSPRGLAGEQYF. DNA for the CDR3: TGCGCCAGCAGCCCACGCGGGCTAGCGGGTGAGCAGTACTTC.

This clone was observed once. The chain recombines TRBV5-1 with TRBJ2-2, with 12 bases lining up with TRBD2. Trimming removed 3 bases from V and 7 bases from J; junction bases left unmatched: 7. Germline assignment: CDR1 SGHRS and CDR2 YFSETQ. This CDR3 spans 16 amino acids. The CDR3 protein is CASSSTTSGGGGELFF. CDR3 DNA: TGCGCCAGCAGCTCTACGACTAGCGGGGGAGGCGGGGAGCTGTTTTTT. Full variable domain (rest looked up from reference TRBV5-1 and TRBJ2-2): KAGVTQTPRYLIKTRGQQVTLSCSPISGHRSVSWYQQTPGQGLQFLFEYFSETQRNKGNFPGRFSGRQFSNSRSEMNVSTLELGDSALYLCASSSTTSGGGGELFFGEGSRLTVL.

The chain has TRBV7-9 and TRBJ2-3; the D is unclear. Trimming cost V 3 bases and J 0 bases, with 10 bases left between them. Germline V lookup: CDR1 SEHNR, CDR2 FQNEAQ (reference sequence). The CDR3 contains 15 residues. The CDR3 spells CASSFTLGSTDTQYF. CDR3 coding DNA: TGTGCCAGCAGCTTCACCCTTGGGAGCACAGATACGCAGTATTTT. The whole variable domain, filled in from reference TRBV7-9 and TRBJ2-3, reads DTGVSQNPRHKITKRGQNVTFRCDPISEHNRLYWYRQTLGQGPEFLTYFQNEAQLEKSRLLSDRFSAERPKGSFSTLEIQRTEQGDSAMYLCASSFTLGSTDTQYFGPGTRLTVL.

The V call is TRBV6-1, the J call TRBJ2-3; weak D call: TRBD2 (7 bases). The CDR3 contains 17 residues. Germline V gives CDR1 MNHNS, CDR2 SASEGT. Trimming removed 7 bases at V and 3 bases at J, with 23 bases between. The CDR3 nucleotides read TGTGCCAGCATTGAGAATAGGGGGGGCCGATTGACAGATACGCAGTATTTT. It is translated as CASIENRGGRLTDTQYF.

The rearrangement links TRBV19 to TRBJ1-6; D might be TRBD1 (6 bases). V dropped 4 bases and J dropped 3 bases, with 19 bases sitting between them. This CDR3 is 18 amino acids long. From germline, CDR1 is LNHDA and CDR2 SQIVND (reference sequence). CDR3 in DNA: TGTGCCAGTAGTACCTCCTCCGTACAGGGAAGCTATAATTCACCCCTCCACTTT. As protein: CASSTSSVQGSYNSPLHF.

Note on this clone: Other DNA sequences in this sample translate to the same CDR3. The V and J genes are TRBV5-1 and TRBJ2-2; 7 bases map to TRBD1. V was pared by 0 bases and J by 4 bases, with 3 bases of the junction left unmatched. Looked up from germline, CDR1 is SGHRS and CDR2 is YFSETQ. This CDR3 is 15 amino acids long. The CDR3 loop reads CASSLGTGVTGELFF. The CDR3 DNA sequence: TGCGCCAGCAGCTTGGGAACAGGGGTCACCGGGGAGCTGTTTTTT.

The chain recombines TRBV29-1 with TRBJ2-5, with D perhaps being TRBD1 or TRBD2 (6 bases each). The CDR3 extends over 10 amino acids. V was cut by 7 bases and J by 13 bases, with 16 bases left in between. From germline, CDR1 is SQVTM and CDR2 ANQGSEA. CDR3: CSGGAGERYF. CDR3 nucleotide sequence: TGCAGCGGGGGGGCAGGGGAAAGGTACTTC.

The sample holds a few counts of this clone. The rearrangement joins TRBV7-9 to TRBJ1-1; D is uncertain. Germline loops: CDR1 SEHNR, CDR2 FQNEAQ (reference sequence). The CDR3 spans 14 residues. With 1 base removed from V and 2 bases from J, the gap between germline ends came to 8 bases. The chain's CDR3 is CASSLGFQNTEAFF. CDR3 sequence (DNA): TGTGCCAGCAGCTTAGGCTTTCAAAACACTGAAGCTTTCTTT.

CDR3 region: CASEGPGGGQPQHF. CDR3 sequence (DNA): TGTGCCAGCGAAGGCCCAGGGGGTGGTCAGCCCCAGCATTTT. The V call is TRBV6-5, the J call TRBJ1-5, with 7 bases identical to TRBD1. This CDR3 has 14 residues. From germline, CDR1 is MNHEY and CDR2 SVGAGI. V lost 8 bases to trimming and J lost 6 bases; unmatched junction nucleotides: 10.

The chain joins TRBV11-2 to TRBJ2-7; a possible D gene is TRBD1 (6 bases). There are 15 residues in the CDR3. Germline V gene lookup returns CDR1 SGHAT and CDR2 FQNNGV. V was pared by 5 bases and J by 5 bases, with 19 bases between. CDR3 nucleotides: TGTGCCAGCAGCACCAAAAGTACAGGGTGGAACGAGCAGTACTTC. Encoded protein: CASSTKSTGWNEQYF.

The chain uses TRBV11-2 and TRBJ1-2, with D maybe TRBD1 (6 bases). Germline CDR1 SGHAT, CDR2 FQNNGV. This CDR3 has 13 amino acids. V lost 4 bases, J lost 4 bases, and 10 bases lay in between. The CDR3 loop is CASSSLQGYGYTF. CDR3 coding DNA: TGTGCCAGCAGCTCCCTACAGGGCTATGGCTACACCTTC.

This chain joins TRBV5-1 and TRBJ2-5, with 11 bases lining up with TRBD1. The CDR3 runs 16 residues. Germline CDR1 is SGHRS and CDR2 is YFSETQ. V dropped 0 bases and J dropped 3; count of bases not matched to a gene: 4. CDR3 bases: TGCGCCAGCAGCTTGGGGACAGGGGGCTTTGAAGAGACCCAGTACTTC. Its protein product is CASSLGTGGFEETQYF. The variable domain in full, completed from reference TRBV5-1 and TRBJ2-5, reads KAGVTQTPRYLIKTRGQQVTLSCSPISGHRSVSWYQQTPGQGLQFLFEYFSETQRNKGNFPGRFSGRQFSNSRSEMNVSTLELGDSALYLCASSLGTGGFEETQYFGPGTRLLVL.

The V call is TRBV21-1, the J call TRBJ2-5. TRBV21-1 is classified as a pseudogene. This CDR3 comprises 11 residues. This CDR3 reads CASRMDETQYF. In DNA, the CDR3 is TGTGCCAGCAGGATGGACGAGACCCAGTACTTC.

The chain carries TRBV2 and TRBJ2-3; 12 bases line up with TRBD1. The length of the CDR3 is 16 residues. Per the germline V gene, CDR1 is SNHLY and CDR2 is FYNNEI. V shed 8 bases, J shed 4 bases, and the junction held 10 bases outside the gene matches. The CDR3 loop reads CASCRDRGRNADTQYF. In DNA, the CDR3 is TGTGCCAGCTGCCGGGACAGGGGGCGGAACGCAGATACGCAGTATTTT. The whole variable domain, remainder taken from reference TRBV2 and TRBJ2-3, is EPEVTQTPSHQVTQMGQEVILRCVPISNHLYFYWYRQILGQKVEFLVSFYNNEISEKSEIFDDQFSVERPDGSNFTLKIRSTKLEDSAMYFCASCRDRGRNADTQYFGPGTRLTVL.

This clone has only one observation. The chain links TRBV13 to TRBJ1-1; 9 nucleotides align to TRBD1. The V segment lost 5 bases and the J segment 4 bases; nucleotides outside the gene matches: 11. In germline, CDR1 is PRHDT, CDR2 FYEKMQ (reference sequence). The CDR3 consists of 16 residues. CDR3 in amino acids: CASSPGTGSRTTEAFF. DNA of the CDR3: TGTGCCAGCAGCCCTGGGACAGGGAGTCGGACCACTGAAGCTTTCTTT.

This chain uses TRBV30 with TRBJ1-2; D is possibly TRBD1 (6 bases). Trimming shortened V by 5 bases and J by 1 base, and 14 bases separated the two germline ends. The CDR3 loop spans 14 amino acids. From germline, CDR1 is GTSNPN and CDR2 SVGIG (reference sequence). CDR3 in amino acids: CAWHKTGLNYGYTF. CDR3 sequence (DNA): TGTGCCTGGCATAAAACAGGGCTTAACTATGGCTACACCTTC.

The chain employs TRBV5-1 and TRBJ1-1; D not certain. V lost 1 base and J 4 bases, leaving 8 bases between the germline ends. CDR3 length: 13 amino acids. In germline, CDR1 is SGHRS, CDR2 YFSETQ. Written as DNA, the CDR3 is TGCGCCAGCAGCTTGATCGTGAGCACTGAAGCTTTCTTT. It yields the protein CASSLIVSTEAFF.

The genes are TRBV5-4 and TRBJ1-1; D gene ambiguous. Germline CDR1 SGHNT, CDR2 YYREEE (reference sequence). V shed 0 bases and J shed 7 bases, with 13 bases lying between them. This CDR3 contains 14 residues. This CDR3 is CASSLGRRQDEAFF. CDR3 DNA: TGTGCCAGCAGCTTGGGCCGTCGGCAGGATGAAGCTTTCTTT.

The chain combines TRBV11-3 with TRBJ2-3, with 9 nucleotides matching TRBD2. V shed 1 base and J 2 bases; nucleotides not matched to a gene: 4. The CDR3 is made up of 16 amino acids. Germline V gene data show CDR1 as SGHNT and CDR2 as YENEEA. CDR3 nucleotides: TGTGCCAGCAGCTTAGGAGGCGGGGGGGCCACAGATACGCAGTATTTT. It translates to CASSLGGGGATDTQYF.

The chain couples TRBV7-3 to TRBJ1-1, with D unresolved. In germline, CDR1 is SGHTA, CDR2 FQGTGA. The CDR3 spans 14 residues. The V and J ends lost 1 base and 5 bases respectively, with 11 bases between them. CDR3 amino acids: CASSLNPLGTEAFF. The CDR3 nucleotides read TGTGCCAGCAGCTTAAACCCCCTAGGGACTGAAGCTTTCTTT.

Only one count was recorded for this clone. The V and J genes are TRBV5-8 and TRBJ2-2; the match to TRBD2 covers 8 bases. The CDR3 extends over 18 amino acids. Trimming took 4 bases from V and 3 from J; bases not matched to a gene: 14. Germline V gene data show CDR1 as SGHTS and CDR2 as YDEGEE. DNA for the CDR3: TGTGCCAGCAGCGCCGCCTTTGGGGCGGGGGGCTACACCGGGGAGCTGTTTTTT. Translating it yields CASSAAFGAGGYTGELFF.

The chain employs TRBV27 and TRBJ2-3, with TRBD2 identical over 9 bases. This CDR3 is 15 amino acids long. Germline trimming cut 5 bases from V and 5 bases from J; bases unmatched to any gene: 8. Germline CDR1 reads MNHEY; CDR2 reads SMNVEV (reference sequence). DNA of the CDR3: TGTGCCAGCAGTCCACGAGCGGGGGGATTAGATACGCAGTATTTT. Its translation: CASSPRAGGLDTQYF.

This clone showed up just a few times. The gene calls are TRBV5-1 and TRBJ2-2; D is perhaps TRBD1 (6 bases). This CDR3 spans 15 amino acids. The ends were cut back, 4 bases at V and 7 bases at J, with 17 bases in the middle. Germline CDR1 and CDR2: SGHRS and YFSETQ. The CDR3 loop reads CASSPGSGVIGELFF. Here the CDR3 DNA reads TGCGCCAGCAGCCCTGGGTCAGGGGTGATCGGGGAGCTGTTTTTT. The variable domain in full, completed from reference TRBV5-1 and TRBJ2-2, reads KAGVTQTPRYLIKTRGQQVTLSCSPISGHRSVSWYQQTPGQGLQFLFEYFSETQRNKGNFPGRFSGRQFSNSRSEMNVSTLELGDSALYLCASSPGSGVIGELFFGEGSRLTVL.

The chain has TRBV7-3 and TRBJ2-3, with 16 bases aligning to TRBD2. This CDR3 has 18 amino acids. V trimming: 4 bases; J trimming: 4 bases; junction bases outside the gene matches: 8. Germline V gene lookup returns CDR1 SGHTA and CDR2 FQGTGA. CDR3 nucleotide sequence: TGTGCCAGCAGCTCCCCGGCGGGGACTAGCGGGGGGGCAGATACGCAGTATTTT. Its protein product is CASSSPAGTSGGADTQYF.

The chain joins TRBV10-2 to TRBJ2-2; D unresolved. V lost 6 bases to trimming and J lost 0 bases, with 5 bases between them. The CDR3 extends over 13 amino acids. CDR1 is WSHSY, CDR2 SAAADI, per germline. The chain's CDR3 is CASSQSNTGELFF. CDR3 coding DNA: TGCGCCAGCAGCCAGTCGAACACCGGGGAGCTGTTTTTT.

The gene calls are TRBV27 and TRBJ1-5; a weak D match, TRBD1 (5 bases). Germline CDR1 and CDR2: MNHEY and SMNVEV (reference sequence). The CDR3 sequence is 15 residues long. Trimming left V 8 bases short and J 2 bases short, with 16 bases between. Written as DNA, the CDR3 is TGTGCCAGCGGCGGAGGGGCCACTGGCAATCAGCCCCAGCATTTT. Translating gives CASGGGATGNQPQHF.

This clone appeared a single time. The CDR3 bases are TGTGCCAGCAGCTTAGTGGCTGGAAAGCAAGGTCAGCCCCAGCATTTT. This codes for CASSLVAGKQGQPQHF. The rearrangement uses TRBV7-2 and TRBJ1-5; D call uncertain. The V and J ends lost 1 base and 6 bases respectively, with 16 bases between them. CDR3 length equals 16 residues. The germline gives CDR1 SGHTA, CDR2 FQGNSA.

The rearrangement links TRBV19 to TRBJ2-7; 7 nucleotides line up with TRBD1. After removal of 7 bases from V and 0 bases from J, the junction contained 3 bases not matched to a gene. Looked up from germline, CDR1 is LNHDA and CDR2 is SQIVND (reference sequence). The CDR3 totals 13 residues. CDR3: CASTRQGSYEQYF. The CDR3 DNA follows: TGTGCCAGTACCCGACAGGGCTCCTACGAGCAGTACTTC.

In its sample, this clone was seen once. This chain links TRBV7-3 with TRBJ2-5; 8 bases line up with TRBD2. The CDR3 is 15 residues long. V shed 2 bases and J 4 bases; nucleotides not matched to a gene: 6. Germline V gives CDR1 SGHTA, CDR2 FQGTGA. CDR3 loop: CASSLLGSGGETQYF. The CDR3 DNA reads TGTGCCAGCAGCTTACTCGGGAGCGGGGGAGAGACCCAGTACTTC.